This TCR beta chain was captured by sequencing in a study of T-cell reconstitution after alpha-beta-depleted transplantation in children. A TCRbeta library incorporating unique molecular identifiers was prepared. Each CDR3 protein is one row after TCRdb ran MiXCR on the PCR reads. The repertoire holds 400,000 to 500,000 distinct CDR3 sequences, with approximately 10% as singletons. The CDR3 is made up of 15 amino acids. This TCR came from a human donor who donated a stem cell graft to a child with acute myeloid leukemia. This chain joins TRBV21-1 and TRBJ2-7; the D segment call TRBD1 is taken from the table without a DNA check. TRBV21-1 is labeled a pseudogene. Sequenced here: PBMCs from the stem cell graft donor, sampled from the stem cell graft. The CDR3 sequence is CASSKLSQPAYEQYF. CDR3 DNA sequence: TGTGCCAGCAGCAAACTGTCACAGCCGGCCTACGAGCAGTACTTC.